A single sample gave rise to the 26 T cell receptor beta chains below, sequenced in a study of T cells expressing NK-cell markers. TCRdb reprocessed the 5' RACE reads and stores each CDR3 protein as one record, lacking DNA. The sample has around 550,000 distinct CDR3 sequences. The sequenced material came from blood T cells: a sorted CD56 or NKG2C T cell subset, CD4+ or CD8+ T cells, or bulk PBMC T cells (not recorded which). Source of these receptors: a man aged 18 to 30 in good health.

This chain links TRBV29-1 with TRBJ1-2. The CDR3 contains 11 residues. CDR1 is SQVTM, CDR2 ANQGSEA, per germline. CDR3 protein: CSVRSQGGYTF.

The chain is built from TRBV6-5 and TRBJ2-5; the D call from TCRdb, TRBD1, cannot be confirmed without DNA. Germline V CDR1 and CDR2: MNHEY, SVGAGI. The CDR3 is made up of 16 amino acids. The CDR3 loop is CASSSSRGPPEETQYF.

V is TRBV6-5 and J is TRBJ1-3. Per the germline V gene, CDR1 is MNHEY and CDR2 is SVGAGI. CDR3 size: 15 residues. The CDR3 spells CASSYSDSGGNTIYF.

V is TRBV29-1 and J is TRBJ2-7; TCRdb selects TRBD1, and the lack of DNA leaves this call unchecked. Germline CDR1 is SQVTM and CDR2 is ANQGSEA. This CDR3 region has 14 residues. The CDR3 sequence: CSVVLRVPGSEQYF.

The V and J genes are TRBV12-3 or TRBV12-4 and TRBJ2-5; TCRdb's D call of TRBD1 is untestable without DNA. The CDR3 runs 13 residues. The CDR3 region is CASSPADGGTQYF.

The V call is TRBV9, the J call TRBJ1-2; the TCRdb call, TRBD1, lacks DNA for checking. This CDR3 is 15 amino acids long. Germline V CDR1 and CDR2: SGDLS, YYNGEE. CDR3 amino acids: CASSPSGGYLEGYTF.

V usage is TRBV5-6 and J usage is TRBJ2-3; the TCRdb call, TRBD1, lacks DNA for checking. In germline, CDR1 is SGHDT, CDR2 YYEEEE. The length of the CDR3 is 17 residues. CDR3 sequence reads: CASSLAGAGSTTDTQYF.

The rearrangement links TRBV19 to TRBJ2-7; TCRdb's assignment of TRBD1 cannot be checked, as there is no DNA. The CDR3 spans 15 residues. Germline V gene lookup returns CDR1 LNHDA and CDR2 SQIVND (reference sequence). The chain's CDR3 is CASSIGDRAPYEQYF. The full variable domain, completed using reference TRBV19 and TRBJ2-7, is DGGITQSPKYLFRKEGQNVTLSCEQNLNHDAMYWYRQDPGQGLRLIYYSQIVNDFQKGDIAEGYSVSREKKESFPLTVTSAQKNPTAFYLCASSIGDRAPYEQYFGPGTRLTVT.

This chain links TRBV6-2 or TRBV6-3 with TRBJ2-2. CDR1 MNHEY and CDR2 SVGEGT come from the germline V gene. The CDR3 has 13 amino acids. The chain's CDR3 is CASSYVVTGELFF.

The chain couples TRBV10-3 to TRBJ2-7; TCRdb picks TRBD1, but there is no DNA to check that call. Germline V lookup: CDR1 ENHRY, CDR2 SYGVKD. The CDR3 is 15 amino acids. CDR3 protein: CAISDPGQGKYEQYF.

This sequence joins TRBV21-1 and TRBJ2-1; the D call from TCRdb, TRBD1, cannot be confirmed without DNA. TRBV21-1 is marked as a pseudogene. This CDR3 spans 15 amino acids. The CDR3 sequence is CASSLSQNDYNEQFF.

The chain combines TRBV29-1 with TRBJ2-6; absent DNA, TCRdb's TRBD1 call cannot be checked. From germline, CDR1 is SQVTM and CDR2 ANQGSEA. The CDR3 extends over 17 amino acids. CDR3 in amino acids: CSVDRAKGDFGANVLTF.

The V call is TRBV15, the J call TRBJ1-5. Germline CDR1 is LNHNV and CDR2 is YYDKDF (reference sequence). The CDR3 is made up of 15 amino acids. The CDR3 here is CATSRDFKSGQPQHF.

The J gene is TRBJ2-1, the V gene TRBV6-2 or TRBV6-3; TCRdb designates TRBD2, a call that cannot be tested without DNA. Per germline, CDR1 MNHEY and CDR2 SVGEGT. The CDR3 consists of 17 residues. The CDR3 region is CASSLSDGTSTHNEQFF.

The CDR3 is CASSKRENNEQFF. This chain uses TRBV12-3 or TRBV12-4 with TRBJ2-1; lacking DNA, the TRBD2 call made by TCRdb goes unchecked. The CDR3 runs to 13 residues.

The CDR3 sequence is CASSLIKGGTGQYF. The V and J genes are TRBV28 and TRBJ2-3; TCRdb outputs TRBD1, but without DNA this stays unchecked. Germline values: CDR1 MDHEN, CDR2 SYDVKM. The CDR3 extends over 14 amino acids.

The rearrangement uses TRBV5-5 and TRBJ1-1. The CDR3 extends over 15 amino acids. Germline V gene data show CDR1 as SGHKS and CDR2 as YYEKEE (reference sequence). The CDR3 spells CASSWNRARNTEAFF.

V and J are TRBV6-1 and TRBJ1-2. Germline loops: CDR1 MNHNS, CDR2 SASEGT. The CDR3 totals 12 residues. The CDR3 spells CASSDRSHGYTF.

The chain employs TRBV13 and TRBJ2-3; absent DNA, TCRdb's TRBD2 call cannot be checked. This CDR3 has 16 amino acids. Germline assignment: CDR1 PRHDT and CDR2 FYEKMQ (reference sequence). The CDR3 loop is CASSPHLDSSTDTQYF.

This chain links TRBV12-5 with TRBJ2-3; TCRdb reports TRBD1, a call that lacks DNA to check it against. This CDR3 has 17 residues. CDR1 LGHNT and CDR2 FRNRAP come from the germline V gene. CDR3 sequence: CASGLFPGSQNTDTQYF.

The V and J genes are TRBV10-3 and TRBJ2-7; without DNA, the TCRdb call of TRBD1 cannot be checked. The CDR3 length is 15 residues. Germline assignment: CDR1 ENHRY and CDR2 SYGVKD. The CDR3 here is CAIKLGGSPSYEQYF.

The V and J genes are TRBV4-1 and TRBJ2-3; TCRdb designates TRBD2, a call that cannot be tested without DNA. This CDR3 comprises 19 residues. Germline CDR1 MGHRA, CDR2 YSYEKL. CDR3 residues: CASSQDFSSGRSLTDTQYF.

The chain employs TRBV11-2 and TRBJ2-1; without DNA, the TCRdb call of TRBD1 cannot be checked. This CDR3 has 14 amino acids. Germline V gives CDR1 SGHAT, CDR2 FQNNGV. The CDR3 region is CASLGITRGNEQFF.

The CDR3 is CAWSVGQGFNQPQHF. The chain joins TRBV30 to TRBJ1-5; checking the TCRdb D call of TRBD1 is not possible without DNA. The CDR3 has 15 amino acids. The germline CDR1 and CDR2 sequences are GTSNPN and SVGIG (reference sequence).

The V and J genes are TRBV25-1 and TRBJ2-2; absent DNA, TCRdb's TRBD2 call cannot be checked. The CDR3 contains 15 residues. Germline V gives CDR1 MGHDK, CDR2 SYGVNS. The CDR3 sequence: CASSYAGGLIGELFF.

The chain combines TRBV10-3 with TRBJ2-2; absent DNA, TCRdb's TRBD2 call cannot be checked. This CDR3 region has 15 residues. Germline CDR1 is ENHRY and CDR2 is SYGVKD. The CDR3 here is CAISNLAGGTGELFF.